Listed below are T cell receptor beta chains from one sample, sequenced in a study of shared clonotypes between healthy human individuals. Here immunoSEQ multiplex PCR was the method, and the copy in TCRdb shows in-frame clones only, minus some. The profile covers 2 million to 2.5 million clones, with roughly 93% appearing a single time and about 0.41% taken by the ten largest. The sample taken for sequencing was naive CD4+ T cells from PBMCs. Receptor source: a man aged 18-30 years in good health. Some clones in this sample may be carry-over from other donors' samples. Each CDR3 is given with its conserved first and last residue. The D gene is left open where the match is weak. Clone size is not always given. Where it is, it says once, few, many or a class for expanded clones.

j_gene	v_gene	abundance	d_gene	CDR3nt	CDR3aa
TRBJ1-4	TRBV15	.	TRBD1	TGTGCCACCAGCAGAGGCTTTCTGGCAGGGGGTTTTGGTGAAAAACTGTTTTTT	CATSRGFLAGGFGEKLFF
TRBJ2-1	TRBV15	.	.	TGTGCCACCAGCAGAGCCACCCCTTCCAGATACAATGAGCAGTTCTTC	CATSRATPSRYNEQFF
TRBJ1-1	TRBV25-1	.	.	TGTGCCAGCAGTGAATATGGGGGGGGGCTGAACACTGAAGCTTTCTTT	CASSEYGGGLNTEAFF
TRBJ1-5	TRBV6-1	.	.	TGTGCCAGCAGTGCCCTTTTGACAGGACATAACAATCAGCCCCAGCATTTT	CASSALLTGHNNQPQHF
TRBJ2-7	TRBV28	.	.	TGTGCCAGCACCCTAACCGATGCTACCACCTACGAGCAGTACTTC	CASTLTDATTYEQYF
TRBJ1-5	TRBV27	.	TRBD1	TGTGCCAGCCCAACCGGGACAGGATTTTATCAGCCCCAGCATTTT	CASPTGTGFYQPQHF
TRBJ2-3	TRBV5-1	.	.	TGCGCCAGCAGATGGGGGGCGCAGGGTGGAAATACGCAGTATTTT	CASRWGAQGGNTQYF
TRBJ2-5	TRBV4-2	.	.	TGTGCCAGCAGCCAAGATCGGCTAGCCCACGAGACCCAGTACTTC	CASSQDRLAHETQYF
TRBJ1-1	TRBV7-3	few	.	TGTGCCAGCAGCTCGGGACCTGTGGTGACTGAAGCTTTCTTT	CASSSGPVVTEAFF
TRBJ2-1	TRBV7-1	.	TRBD1	TGTGCCAGCAGCTTATCTAGGACAGGGTTCAATGAGCAGTTCTTC	CASSLSRTGFNEQFF
TRBJ1-5	TRBV4-3	.	.	TGCGCCAGCAGCCAAGATTACGGGGTGAATCAGCCCCAGCATTTT	CASSQDYGVNQPQHF
TRBJ2-7	TRBV5-1	.	TRBD1	TGCGCCAGCAGATCAGGACAGGGAGGCACCTACGAGCAGTACTTC	CASRSGQGGTYEQYF
TRBJ2-7	TRBV4-1	.	.	TGCGCCAGCAGCCAACTCACCGGCCCTTACGGCGAGCAGTACTTC	CASSQLTGPYGEQYF
TRBJ1-2	TRBV19	.	TRBD1	TGTGCCAGTAGTATTGTGACAGGGGCGGCCGCCGGGCATAACTATGGCTACACCTTC	CASSIVTGAAAGHNYGYTF
TRBJ2-2	TRBV28	.	.	TGTGCCAGCTTGCCCAAACTAGTACAAGGTTCGTTCACCGGGGAGCTGTTTTTT	CASLPKLVQGSFTGELFF
TRBJ1-1	TRBV5-4	.	.	TGTGCCAGCAGTAAACAGAGCGGAAACACTGAAGCTTTCTTT	CASSKQSGNTEAFF
TRBJ1-5	TRBV28	.	.	TGTGCCAGCATCTTGAGGGGCAATCAGCCCCAGCATTTT	CASILRGNQPQHF
TRBJ1-2	TRBV5-1	.	TRBD1	TGCGCCAGCAGCAAGGGACAGGGAAGCGGCTATGGCTACACCTTC	CASSKGQGSGYGYTF
TRBJ2-5	TRBV6-1	.	TRBD1	TGTGCCAGCAGTACGGAGGAACAGGGGGACCAGTACTTC	CASSTEEQGDQYF
TRBJ2-7	TRBV2	.	.	TGTGCCAGCAGTGTACAGGGCACCAACGAGCAGTACTTC	CASSVQGTNEQYF
TRBJ2-2	TRBV28	.	.	TGTGCCACCTCCCGAGGGCGGGCACGACCCACCGGGGAGCTGTTTTTT	CATSRGRARPTGELFF
TRBJ2-6	TRBV5-1	.	.	TGCGCCAGCCGGACAGTTTCTGGGGCCAACGTCCTGACTTTC	CASRTVSGANVLTF
TRBJ2-7	TRBV5-1	.	.	TGCGCCAGCAGCCCCATTACAGGTTCGGGCTACGAGCAGTACTTC	CASSPITGSGYEQYF
TRBJ2-2	TRBV10-1	.	TRBD1	TGCGCCAGGGGACAGGCGAACACCGGGGAGCTGTTTTTT	CARGQANTGELFF
TRBJ1-1	TRBV10-3	.	.	TGTGCCAGCTCCAGGGACACTGAAGCTTTCTTT	CASSRDTEAFF
TRBJ1-5	TRBV30	.	.	TGTGCCTGGAGTCAGACTTCTAGCAATCAGCCCCAGCATTTT	CAWSQTSSNQPQHF